These 2 T cell receptor beta chains share one sample of origin, sequenced in a study of cytomegalovirus exposure and HLA in healthy donors. This PCR relied on a set of 60 Vbeta primers and 13 Jbeta primers. Some clones are missing from TCRdb's copy, which holds only in-frame ones; the method was immunoSEQ multiplex PCR. Listed are roughly 120,000 clones; roughly 3.6% falls within the top ten. Material: PBMCs. These receptors were taken from a man aged 25-45 years in good health and CMV-seronegative.

The chain links TRBV7-9 to TRBJ1-2; D unresolved. Trimming took off 1 base at V and 6 bases at J, with 9 bases between the two ends. The CDR3 loop spans 13 amino acids. Germline CDR1 and CDR2: SEHNR and FQNEAQ (reference sequence). The CDR3 protein is CASSLGAGDGYTF. In nucleotides, the CDR3 is TGTGCCAGCAGCTTAGGAGCGGGCGATGGCTACACCTTC.

The rearrangement joins TRBV9 to TRBJ1-3; 7 bases match TRBD1. CDR1 and CDR2 from the germline V gene are SGDLS and YYNGEE. V gave up 6 bases and J gave up 0 bases; unmatched junction bases: 9. The CDR3 spans 16 residues. The CDR3 nucleotides are TGTGCCAGCACCGATCAGGGGACAGTCTCTGGAAACACCATATATTTT. This sequence encodes CASTDQGTVSGNTIYF.